A selection of T cell receptor beta chains follows, all from one sample in a study of blood T cells in healthy people across ages. TCRdb reanalysed the 5' RACE reads using MiXCR and keeps one entry per CDR3 protein. The sample lists hundreds of thousands of distinct CDR3 sequences, about 52% seen once, with 25% to 35% in the top ten. The sample was blood. These receptors all come from a woman aged 55-75 years in good health. CDR3s include the opening cysteine and the closing phenylalanine or tryptophan. Fields, in order: V gene, D gene, J gene, clone size, CDR3 protein, CDR3 DNA. The D gene is left open where the match is weak. Size is stated for part of the rows, as once, few or many counts, or as a class when the clone is expanded.

TRBV20-1	NA	TRBJ2-6	many	CSARDEALGANVLTF	TGCAGTGCTAGAGATGAGGCTCTCGGGGCCAACGTCCTGACTTTC
TRBV6-6	NA	TRBJ2-5	NA	CASSLPETQYF	TGTGCCAGCAGTCTACCAGAGACCCAGTACTTC
TRBV2	TRBD1	TRBJ2-7	NA	CASSGQGVRLYEQYF	TGTGCCAGCAGTGGACAGGGCGTGAGGCTCTACGAGCAGTACTTC
TRBV12-3/TRBV12-4	NA	TRBJ2-7	NA	CASSLGLSSDEQYF	TGTGCCAGCAGTTTAGGTCTGAGCTCCGACGAGCAGTACTTC
TRBV10-3	TRBD2	TRBJ2-5	NA	CAISDPREGYGRQYF	TGTGCCATCAGTGATCCGCGGGAGGGGTACGGTAGGCAGTACTTC
TRBV5-1	TRBD1	TRBJ1-1	NA	CASSEVTGGTEAFF	TGCGCCAGCAGCGAAGTGACAGGGGGCACTGAAGCTTTCTTT
TRBV6-5	NA	TRBJ1-4	NA	CASSYRPTEKLFF	TGTGCCAGCAGTTACCGCCCAACAGAAAAACTGTTTTTT
TRBV7-3	TRBD2	TRBJ2-7	NA	CASSLRGGLSSYEQYF	TGTGCCAGCAGCTTAAGGGGGGGGTTGAGCTCCTACGAGCAGTACTTC
TRBV28	TRBD2	TRBJ2-7	few	CASSLETSGRLPYEQYF	TGTGCCAGCAGTTTAGAGACTAGCGGGAGGCTCCCCTACGAGCAGTACTTC
TRBV20-1	TRBD1	TRBJ1-4	NA	CSAREQDRGIFGEKLFF	TGCAGTGCTAGAGAACAGGACAGGGGAATTTTTGGTGAAAAACTGTTTTTT
TRBV18	TRBD1	TRBJ2-4	NA	CASSPRRDRGNVQYF	TGTGCCAGCTCACCTCGAAGGGACAGGGGGAACGTTCAGTACTTC
TRBV5-8	NA	TRBJ1-2	many	CASSLRAVDYGYTF	TGTGCCAGCAGCTTGAGGGCAGTCGACTATGGCTACACCTTC
TRBV28	TRBD2	TRBJ2-7	NA	CASRTSGRDYEQYF	TGTGCCAGCAGGACTAGCGGGAGAGACTACGAGCAGTACTTC
TRBV10-3	TRBD1	TRBJ2-2	NA	CAISDSGGTNTGELFF	TGTGCCATCAGTGATTCAGGGGGCACGAACACCGGGGAGCTGTTTTTT
TRBV20-1	NA	TRBJ2-1	NA	CSAQYNEQFF	TGCAGTGCCCAGTACAATGAGCAGTTCTTC
TRBV7-3	NA	TRBJ2-3	NA	CASSLGEVTDTQYF	TGTGCCAGCAGCTTAGGGGAGGTCACAGATACGCAGTATTTT
TRBV25-1	TRBD1	TRBJ2-7	NA	CASSDQRTGGYYEQYF	TGTGCCAGCAGTGACCAACGGACAGGAGGTTACTACGAGCAGTACTTC
TRBV27	NA	TRBJ1-6	few	CASSAIRDSPLHF	TGTGCCAGCAGTGCAATCAGGGATTCACCCCTCCACTTT
TRBV11-1	TRBD1	TRBJ2-5	NA	CASSSRGTGGRETQYF	TGTGCCAGCAGCTCAAGGGGGACAGGGGGCAGAGAGACCCAGTACTTC
TRBV20-1	TRBD2	TRBJ2-1	NA	CSAREIRAGLDNEQFF	TGCAGTGCTAGAGAGATTCGAGCGGGACTGGACAATGAGCAGTTCTTC
TRBV27	NA	TRBJ1-2	few	CASSLFGDSNYGYTF	TGTGCCAGCAGTTTATTTGGGGATTCTAACTATGGCTACACCTTC
TRBV4-3	NA	TRBJ2-1	NA	CASSQEFGGTYNEQFF	TGCGCCAGCAGCCAAGAGTTCGGCGGGACGTACAATGAGCAGTTCTTC
TRBV29-1	NA	TRBJ2-7	NA	CSVRGGSWSYEQYF	TGCAGCGTTAGGGGCGGCAGCTGGTCCTACGAGCAGTACTTC
TRBV29-1	TRBD2	TRBJ2-2	NA	CSVASGSLTGELFF	TGCAGCGTTGCTAGCGGGAGTCTCACCGGGGAGCTGTTTTTT
TRBV28	NA	TRBJ1-2	NA	CASRFGGPSYGYTF	TGTGCCAGCAGGTTCGGGGGGCCCAGCTATGGCTACACCTTC
TRBV18	NA	TRBJ2-7	NA	CASSQVTSYEQYF	TGTGCCAGCTCACAAGTAACCTCCTACGAGCAGTACTTC
TRBV20-1	TRBD1	TRBJ2-5	once	CSAWDRGWNEQYF	TGCAGTGCGTGGGACAGGGGGTGGAATGAGCAGTACTTC
TRBV12-3/TRBV12-4	NA	TRBJ2-3	few	CASSFSGQGSDTQYF	TGTGCCAGCAGTTTTTCGGGGCAGGGGTCAGATACGCAGTATTTT
TRBV20-1	NA	TRBJ1-4	NA	CSARTGNEKLFF	TGCAGTGCTAGGACCGGCAATGAAAAACTGTTTTTT
TRBV20-1	NA	TRBJ1-5	few	CSADGGAQPQHF	TGCAGTGCTGATGGGGGGGCCCAGCCCCAGCATTTT
TRBV28	TRBD1	TRBJ1-1	NA	CASQTGYTEAFF	TGTGCCAGCCAGACAGGGTACACTGAAGCTTTCTTT
TRBV4-2	NA	TRBJ1-2	NA	CASSQDLVGGATGCGYTF	TGTGCCAGCAGCCAAGATCTCGTGGGGGGGGCAACCGGGTGTGGCTACACCTTC
TRBV15	NA	TRBJ2-1	few	CATSRERDNEQFF	TGTGCCACCAGCAGAGAGAGGGACAATGAGCAGTTCTTC
TRBV28	NA	TRBJ2-5	NA	CASSLWAVQETQYF	TGTGCCAGCAGTTTATGGGCGGTTCAAGAGACCCAGTACTTC
TRBV10-3	NA	TRBJ2-3	few	CAISVQAGSTDTQYF	TGTGCCATCAGTGTACAGGCAGGATCGACAGATACGCAGTATTTT
TRBV5-1	TRBD1	TRBJ2-7	NA	CASSLVDRAGEQYF	TGCGCCAGCAGCTTGGTGGACAGGGCGGGCGAGCAGTACTTC
TRBV6-2/TRBV6-3	NA	TRBJ2-5	once	CASTPSWGNGQYF	TGTGCCAGCACGCCGAGCTGGGGAAATGGGCAGTACTTC
TRBV2	NA	TRBJ1-5	few	CASSSQGHQPQHF	TGTGCCAGCAGTTCTCAGGGGCATCAGCCCCAGCATTTT
TRBV7-9	NA	TRBJ2-5	NA	CASIPPVQETQYF	TGTGCCAGCATTCCACCAGTTCAAGAGACCCAGTACTTC
TRBV5-6	NA	TRBJ2-4	NA	CASSRGAGANIQYF	TGTGCCAGCAGCCGGGGGGCAGGGGCGAACATTCAGTACTTC
TRBV29-1	NA	TRBJ1-1	NA	CSVGTGTGTEAFF	TGCAGCGTTGGGACCGGGACGGGCACTGAAGCTTTCTTT
TRBV2	NA	TRBJ2-2	once	CASSDVTGGELFF	TGTGCCAGCAGTGACGTGACAGGTGGGGAGCTGTTTTTT
TRBV6-2/TRBV6-3	TRBD2	TRBJ2-6	NA	CASRRLAGGPGGANVLTF	TGTGCCAGCAGAAGACTAGCGGGAGGACCAGGTGGGGCCAACGTCCTGACTTTC
TRBV28	NA	TRBJ2-5	NA	CASSFATFETQYF	TGTGCCAGCAGTTTTGCCACTTTTGAGACCCAGTACTTC
TRBV10-3	NA	TRBJ1-2	few	CAISEEDYGYTF	TGTGCCATCAGTGAGGAGGACTATGGCTACACCTTC